Listed below are T cell receptor beta chains from one sample, sequenced in a study of blood T cell repertoires in COVID-19. Method: immunoSEQ multiplex PCR; TCRdb's copy keeps in-frame clones and lacks some. Among about 270,000 clones, 91% were seen once, and the ten largest hold 2.8%. The specimen was PBMCs or T cells enriched from blood (not recorded which). These receptors were taken from a man aged 35-49 years who had been exposed to COVID-19. Each CDR3 is given without its conserved first and last residue.

V: TRBV28
CDR3: ASSLWGRVDTQY

V: TRBV10-3
CDR3: AISPGQGITEAF

V: TRBV10-3
CDR3: AIRQDGENTEAF

V: TRBV9
CDR3: ASSPGTQSNQPQH

V: TRBV5-1
CDR3: ASSPGTGDRYGYT

V: TRBV27
CDR3: ASTVSGTGDNYGYT

V: TRBV27
CDR3: ASSRLAGGVDEQF

V: TRBV9
CDR3: ASSAWDRKNEQF

V: TRBV28
CDR3: ASSYDRGNQPQH

V: TRBV9
CDR3: ASSAPTGNYGYT

V: TRBV7-8
CDR3: ASSLYPEVNQPQH

V: TRBV29-1
CDR3: SVKQGTDWGEQY

V: TRBV12-3/TRBV12-4
CDR3: ASSSTNTGELF

V: TRBV9
CDR3: ASTTASGSDTQY

V: TRBV27
CDR3: ASSLGVGPNEKLF

V: TRBV3-1/TRBV3-2
CDR3: ASSQDGARGYRQGYT

V: TRBV20-1
CDR3: SASLLNRLNYGYT

V: TRBV19
CDR3: ASSISTGAPDTQY

V: TRBV9
CDR3: ASSVGGTGEKLF

V: TRBV29-1
CDR3: SADGSSTDTQY

V: TRBV27
CDR3: ASSSVTGINQPQH

V: TRBV7-2
CDR3: ASSLESWNEQF

V: TRBV11-2
CDR3: ASSFSGAKNIQY

V: TRBV28
CDR3: ASSLTGGGHQPQH

V: TRBV3-1/TRBV3-2
CDR3: ASSHTSGKNIQY

V: TRBV5-5
CDR3: ASSLGWRGETQY

V: TRBV5-1
CDR3: ASSLGGNGQPQH

V: TRBV27
CDR3: ASSPSGGRHEQY

V: TRBV30
CDR3: AWSVRGSTEAF

V: TRBV30
CDR3: AWSEGQGNQPQH

V: TRBV30
CDR3: AWRTHRDGELF

V: TRBV12-3/TRBV12-4
CDR3: ASSLGAPDTQY

V: TRBV11-3
CDR3: ASSLGIGAGNTIY

V: TRBV7-9
CDR3: ASSLEAGGQAYEQY

V: TRBV27
CDR3: ASSLSAGRDYGYT

V: TRBV2
CDR3: ASRPNPWGDTEAF

V: TRBV10-2
CDR3: ASRDHGVMNTEAF

V: TRBV9
CDR3: ASSPEGLAGADTQY

V: TRBV5-1
CDR3: ASSSHLTGVEETQY

V: TRBV5-1
CDR3: ASSPQDGRSYEQY

V: TRBV12-3/TRBV12-4
CDR3: ASSFGDRDTQY

V: TRBV9
CDR3: ASSVGVGRPETQY

V: TRBV7-2
CDR3: ASSFRSDTEAF

V: TRBV6-5
CDR3: ASSSGGSTDTQY

V: TRBV28
CDR3: ASSSILTVQTGGNEKLF

V: TRBV9
CDR3: ASSGTSANTGELF

V: TRBV19
CDR3: ASSMAGGNYGYT

V: TRBV25-1
CDR3: ASSKGQGAGYGYT

V: TRBV3-1/TRBV3-2
CDR3: ASSQFLAGVNEQF

V: TRBV30
CDR3: AWSTGYEQY

V: TRBV9
CDR3: ASSVSSWTNEKLF

V: TRBV11-3
CDR3: ASSLGLALNNEQF